This TCR beta chain is drawn from a study of blood T cell repertoires in COVID-19 (dated by TCRdb to 2019 to 2021). Regarding the research as a whole: The collaborator samples originated in the United States, Italy and Spain and spanned the acute and convalescent phases of COVID-19. HLA class I and class II types, where available, came from metadata supplied by the sample provider rather than from assay-based typing. The material from the prospective study consisted of cDNA or gDNA derived from T cells, B-cell-depleted T cells, or PBMCs. Samples came from the ongoing ImmuneRACE study (first 160 participants) plus 1,254 subjects from 6 global collaborators. The repertoires were released in a freely available public database meant as a resource for research on the immune response to SARS-CoV-2. The sample metadata nearly always contained a de-identified subject ID, COVID-19 status, age in years and sex. The dataset comprised deeply sampled blood TCRbeta repertoires from subjects exposed to, actively infected with, or recovered from COVID-19. Summary of the overall study and its limitations: How much clinical and demographic metadata was included differed by source and by participant, and the metadata was provided uncurated.

With respect to this clone: No antigen is known for it. Qualities for individual bases were not recorded, and no much larger clone is one base off.

Collaborating institutions collected whole blood in K2EDTA tubes following their own protocols. For TCRbeta analysis, collaborators shipped samples as frozen whole blood, isolated PBMCs, or DNA extracted from either of those sample types. The immunoSEQ Assay, a bias-controlled multiplex PCR, was used to amplify TCRbeta CDR3 regions from genomic DNA. On the study's bioinformatics: Within the assay, amplification of reference gene primers was used to estimate how many nucleated cells each sample contained. Sequence reads were collapsed and filtered to measure the absolute abundance of every unique TCRbeta CDR3 rearrangement. Productive Simpson clonality was computed per sample as the square root of Simpson's diversity index over productive rearrangements. TCRdb carries this immuneACCESS record with in-frame sequences only. Its versions omit some clonotypes, under half of them owing to an unresolved V gene in the studies checked, with the rest unexplained. D and trimming come from the DNA, and the V and J calls and clone size come from that table. For this sample the table gives hundreds of thousands of clones, of which approximately 80% were detected only once. The ten largest clones add up to under 2% of the sample.

From the germline V gene (reference sequence), CDR1 is WNHNN and CDR2 is SYGVQD. From the cysteine up to the phenylalanine, the CDR3 has a length of 16 residues. CDR3 DNA only is kept here, 48 bases in frame from base 1. Germline trimming amounts to 9 bases on V and 8 bases on J, with 14 as the count of junction bases outside the gene matches. This TCR was recovered from a woman of 80 years or more with acute or convalescent COVID-19. In this chain, TRBV10-1 is recombined with TRBJ1-6, and 9 junction bases match TRBD1. The sequenced sample consisted of peripheral blood. The CDR3 has the sequence CARKRRDRDSDSPLHF. At the DNA level, the sequence is TGCGCCAGGAAGCGTCGGGACAGGGATTCGGATTCACCCCTCCACTTT.